This T cell receptor beta chain was captured in a study of identical twins. Trimming at V came to 7 bases and at J to 4 bases, leaving 11 bases not matched to a gene. This CDR3 is 15 amino acids long. From germline, CDR1 is MNHNS and CDR2 SASEGT. TCRdb processed the 5' RACE reads anew with MiXCR; each CDR3 protein has one entry. The sample shows 400,000 to 550,000 distinct CDR3 sequences, over 11% of them seen only once. This same sample was also taken into another study, of yellow fever vaccine responses in identical twins.

The chain has TRBV6-1 and TRBJ2-5, with TRBD2 matching 8 bases. The sequenced sample was CD4+ T cells sorted from blood. The sequence derives from a woman aged 18-29 years in good health. The CDR3: CASNQRGSGIETQYF. For the CDR3, the DNA is TGTGCCAGCAACCAACGAGGTAGCGGGATAGAGACCCAGTACTTC.